This section outlines one TCR beta chain sequence together with its context. What it recognizes is unknown. The conserved phenylalanine or tryptophan normally closing the CDR3 is absent here, so this likely arose from a read error. RNA was extracted from bulk tissue without any cell sorting. Germline V gene lookup returns CDR1 SGHAT and CDR2 FQDESV (reference sequence). V was pared by 7 bases and J by 12 bases, with 11 bases of the junction left unmatched. The CDR3 sequence is 14 residues long. The sample originates from a study of tumor and adjacent non-tumor tissue in lung cancer. Overall study: Aged about 30 to 76 years, patients included approximately 11 men and about five women with stage I to III disease.

Study conclusions and caveats: In normal lung, the top 100 clones were significantly more dominant than in tumor.

A modified ARM-PCR protocol with three rounds of nested PCR amplified TCRbeta. Each CDR3 protein is one row after TCRdb ran MiXCR on the multiplex PCR reads. Here the sample spans about 75,000 distinct CDR3 sequences, roughly 80% being singletons. The sequenced sample consisted of lung tumor tissue. This TCR was recovered from a woman between 45 and 65 years old with non-small cell lung cancer. This chain connects TRBV11-1 to TRBJ2-1, with 11 bases matching TRBD2. CDR3 protein: CASNSGVAGGLQFL. The CDR3 DNA follows: TGTGCCAGCAACTCAGGAGTAGCGGGAGGGTTGCAGTTCTTA.